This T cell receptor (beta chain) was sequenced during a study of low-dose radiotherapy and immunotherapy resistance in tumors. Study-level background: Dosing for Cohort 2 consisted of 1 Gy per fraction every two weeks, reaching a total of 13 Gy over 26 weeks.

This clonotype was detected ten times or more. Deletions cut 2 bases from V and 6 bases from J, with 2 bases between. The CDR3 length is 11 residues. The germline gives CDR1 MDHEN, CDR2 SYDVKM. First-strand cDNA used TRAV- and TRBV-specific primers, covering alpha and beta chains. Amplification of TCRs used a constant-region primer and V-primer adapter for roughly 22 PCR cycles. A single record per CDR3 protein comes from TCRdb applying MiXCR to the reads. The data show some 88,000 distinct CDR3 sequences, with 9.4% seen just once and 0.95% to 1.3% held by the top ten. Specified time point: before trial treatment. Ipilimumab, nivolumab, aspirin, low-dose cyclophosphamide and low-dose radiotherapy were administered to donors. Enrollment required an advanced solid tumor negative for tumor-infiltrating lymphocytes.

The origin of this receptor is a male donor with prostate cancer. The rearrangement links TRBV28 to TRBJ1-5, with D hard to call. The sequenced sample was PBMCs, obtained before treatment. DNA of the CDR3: TGTGCCAGCAGTTTAACTCAGCCCCAGCATTTT. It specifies CASSLTQPQHF. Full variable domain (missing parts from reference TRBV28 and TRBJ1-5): DVKVTQSSRYLVKRTGEKVFLECVQDMDHENMFWYRQDPGLGLRLIYFSYDVKMKEKGDIPEGYSVSREKKERFSLILESASTNQTSMYLCASSLTQPQHFGDGTRLSIL.